This entry lists 32 T cell receptor beta chains sequenced from one sample in a study of blood T cell repertoires in COVID-19. Method: immunoSEQ multiplex PCR; TCRdb's copy keeps in-frame clones and lacks some. The profile shows about 270,000 clones, roughly 89% of them singletons. What was sequenced was PBMCs or T cells enriched from blood (not recorded which). The receptors originated from a woman in her sixties or seventies who had recovered from COVID-19.

The rearrangement links TRBV4-1 to TRBJ1-4, with 9 nucleotides matching TRBD1. The germline V gene encodes CDR1 MGHRA and CDR2 YSYEKL. Trimming took 6 bases from V and 7 from J; bases not matched to a gene: 9. The CDR3 covers 15 residues. The DNA of the CDR3 is TGCGCCAGCAGTCTGTCCGACAGGGGGAGTGAAAAACTGTTTTTT. It encodes CASSLSDRGSEKLFF.

V and J are TRBV30 and TRBJ2-1; 8 nucleotides line up with TRBD1. The germline gives CDR1 GTSNPN, CDR2 SVGIG (reference sequence). The CDR3 contains 13 residues. With 5 bases clipped from V and 4 bases from J, the junction kept 4 bases outside the gene matches. CDR3 nucleotide sequence: TGTGCCTGGGAACAGGGGGAGTACAATGAGCAGTTCTTC. It translates to CAWEQGEYNEQFF.

In its sample, this clone was seen a few times. This chain connects TRBV10-3 to TRBJ2-3; perhaps TRBD2 as D (6 bases). Trimming cost V 3 bases and J 0 bases, with 13 bases left between them. Germline values: CDR1 ENHRY, CDR2 SYGVKD. The CDR3 spans 16 residues. The CDR3: CAISDLLAQSTDTQYF. The CDR3 DNA follows: TGTGCCATCAGTGATCTACTAGCTCAAAGCACAGATACGCAGTATTTT.

The J gene is TRBJ2-7, the V gene TRBV3-1 (or the pseudogene TRBV3-2); D gene uncertain. The CDR3 covers 13 residues. Germline-derived CDR1 and CDR2 are LGHDT and YNNKEL (reference sequence). Trimming took off 0 bases at V and 2 bases at J, with 5 bases between the two ends. The CDR3 sequence: CASSQDFAYEQYF. The CDR3 DNA follows: TGTGCCAGCAGCCAAGATTTCGCCTACGAGCAGTACTTC.

This chain uses TRBV28 with TRBJ1-2; D might be TRBD1 (5 bases). Trimming stripped 6 bases from V and 8 bases from J, with 10 bases between. This CDR3 spans 11 amino acids. Germline V gene data show CDR1 as MDHEN and CDR2 as SYDVKM. The CDR3 bases are TGTGCCAGCAGGGCAGGGAAAGGCTACACCTTC. It specifies CASRAGKGYTF.

The chain recombines TRBV18 with TRBJ1-2; D perhaps matches TRBD1 (6 bases). Trimming shortened V by 3 bases and J by 6 bases, and 17 bases separated the two germline ends. Germline V gene lookup returns CDR1 KGHSH and CDR2 LQKENI. The CDR3 is 15 residues long. The CDR3 bases are TGTGCCAGCTCACCCTCGGCACAGGGTTGGAATGGCTACACCTTC. Translated: CASSPSAQGWNGYTF.

The chain couples TRBV18 to TRBJ2-1, with 8 bases aligning to TRBD1. The CDR3 spans 17 residues. Germline lookup yields CDR1 KGHSH and CDR2 LQKENI. The V and J ends lost 4 bases and 6 bases, in that order; junction bases with no gene match: 14. The CDR3 here is CASSQPRDRSPFNEQFF. CDR3 DNA: TGTGCCAGCTCACAGCCGAGGGACAGGTCCCCTTTCAATGAGCAGTTCTTC.

CDR3 protein: CASSFPRSSNEQFF. Here the CDR3 DNA reads TGTGCCAGTAGTTTCCCTAGGTCTAGCAATGAGCAGTTCTTC. The V call is TRBV19, the J call TRBJ2-1, with D uncertain. Trimming removed 5 bases from V and 6 bases from J, with 14 bases in between. The CDR3 has 14 amino acids. Germline V CDR1 and CDR2: LNHDA, SQIVND (reference sequence).

The chain employs TRBV19 and TRBJ2-3, with D possibly being TRBD2 (5 bases). Trimming shortened V by 1 base and J by 2 bases, and 7 bases separated the two germline ends. Germline-derived CDR1 and CDR2 are LNHDA and SQIVND (reference sequence). This CDR3 has 14 residues. The CDR3 here is CASSIGLATDTQYF. The DNA of the CDR3 is TGTGCCAGTAGTATAGGGCTAGCCACAGATACGCAGTATTTT.

The rearrangement links TRBV4-2 to TRBJ2-3; 9 bases align to TRBD2. The CDR3 runs 17 residues. The V gene's germline CDR1 is LGHNA and CDR2 YNFKEQ. Trimming at V came to 4 bases and at J to 0 bases, leaving 8 bases not matched to a gene. CDR3: CASSRVLAGSSTDTQYF. CDR3 DNA: TGTGCCAGCAGCCGGGTGCTAGCGGGGTCTAGCACAGATACGCAGTATTTT.

V is TRBV6-1 and J is TRBJ1-5; D is unresolved. This CDR3 is built from 18 residues. Germline assignment: CDR1 MNHNS and CDR2 SASEGT. Trimming left V 0 bases short and J 6 bases short, with 21 bases between. This chain's CDR3 is CASSEAGRDKGYGQPQHF. DNA of the CDR3: TGTGCCAGCAGTGAAGCTGGGAGGGATAAGGGATACGGTCAGCCCCAGCATTTT.

This clone was detected only once. The V and J genes are TRBV28 and TRBJ2-3, with a tentative D call TRBD2 (6 bases). The CDR3 is made up of 14 amino acids. Germline V gives CDR1 MDHEN, CDR2 SYDVKM. V gave up 8 bases and J gave up 4 bases, with 16 bases separating them. The CDR3 loop reads CASSQRTTADTQYF. DNA of the CDR3: TGTGCCAGCTCTCAACGGACTACCGCAGATACGCAGTATTTT.

The rearrangement uses TRBV9 and TRBJ1-2; 8 nucleotides line up with TRBD1. This CDR3 is 14 amino acids long. Germline V gives CDR1 SGDLS, CDR2 YYNGEE. The junction had 8 bases not matched to a gene; V was cut back by 3 bases and J by 7 bases. Here the CDR3 DNA reads TGTGCCAGCAGCGCAGGGACAGGCCTTTTTGGCTACACCTTC. Translating it yields CASSAGTGLFGYTF.

The chain is built from TRBV5-4 and TRBJ2-5; 8 bases line up with TRBD2. The trim removed 4 bases at V and 5 bases at J, leaving 13 bases unmatched. From germline, CDR1 is SGHNT and CDR2 YYREEE (reference sequence). CDR3 length: 16 residues. The CDR3 nucleotides are TGTGCCAGCAGCCTACCCCATGAGCGGGGGTTTGAGACCCAGTACTTC. Protein: CASSLPHERGFETQYF.

The rearrangement uses TRBV30 and TRBJ2-3, with 11 bases lining up with TRBD2. V gave up 0 bases and J gave up 2 bases; unmatched junction bases: 1. The CDR3 runs 15 residues. Looked up from germline, CDR1 is GTSNPN and CDR2 is SVGIG (reference sequence). DNA for the CDR3: TGTGCCTGGAGTGTACTAGCGGGGGCCACAGATACGCAGTATTTT. It specifies CAWSVLAGATDTQYF.

This clone was detected only a few times. V is TRBV18 and J is TRBJ1-5, with a weak D call TRBD1 (5 bases). Germline lookup yields CDR1 KGHSH and CDR2 LQKENI. V lost 1 base, J lost 5 bases, and 6 bases lay in between. The CDR3 runs 13 residues. CDR3 sequence (DNA): TGTGCCAGCTCACCACGGGGGGATCAGCCCCAGCATTTT. It specifies CASSPRGDQPQHF.

The chain has TRBV28 and TRBJ2-7; D may be TRBD1 (6 bases). The CDR3 is 14 residues long. The V gene's germline CDR1 is MDHEN and CDR2 SYDVKM. The V and J ends lost 6 bases and 2 bases respectively, with 14 bases between them. The CDR3 sequence is CASRYRDTPYEQYF. CDR3 DNA: TGTGCCAGCAGGTACCGGGACACCCCCTACGAGCAGTACTTC.

This chain connects TRBV7-9 to TRBJ2-2; D gene unclear. The CDR3 length is 12 residues. V lost 6 bases and J lost 7, with 9 bases in between. In germline, CDR1 is SEHNR, CDR2 FQNEAQ (reference sequence). The CDR3 loop is CASRLELGELFF. The CDR3 region has the DNA TGTGCCAGCAGGCTAGAGCTCGGGGAGCTGTTTTTT. Using reference TRBV7-9 and TRBJ2-2 for the parts outside the CDR3, the full variable domain is DTGVSQNPRHKITKRGQNVTFRCDPISEHNRLYWYRQTLGQGPEFLTYFQNEAQLEKSRLLSDRFSAERPKGSFSTLEIQRTEQGDSAMYLCASRLELGELFFGEGSRLTVL.

J is TRBJ2-7 and V is TRBV19, with 10 positions matching TRBD1. Germline trimming cut 3 bases from V and 5 bases from J; bases unmatched to any gene: 4. In germline, CDR1 is LNHDA, CDR2 SQIVND (reference sequence). The CDR3 runs to 14 residues. In nucleotides, the CDR3 is TGTGCCAGTAGTATTGAGACAGGGGGCAACGAGCAGTACTTC. Translation gives CASSIETGGNEQYF.

The gene calls are TRBV19 and TRBJ1-1; 9 nucleotides line up with TRBD1. Trimming cost V 7 bases and J 3 bases; bases outside gene matches: 6. The CDR3 has 14 residues. Germline CDR1 and CDR2: LNHDA and SQIVND (reference sequence). Written as DNA, the CDR3 is TGTGCCAGTATTTCCGGGACAGGGTACACTGAAGCTTTCTTT. This sequence encodes CASISGTGYTEAFF. Full variable domain (remainder filled in from reference TRBV19 and TRBJ1-1): DGGITQSPKYLFRKEGQNVTLSCEQNLNHDAMYWYRQDPGQGLRLIYYSQIVNDFQKGDIAEGYSVSREKKESFPLTVTSAQKNPTAFYLCASISGTGYTEAFFGQGTRLTVV.

This chain joins TRBV7-3 and TRBJ1-3, with D tentatively TRBD1 (5 bases). This CDR3 is 15 amino acids long. The germline CDR1 and CDR2 sequences are SGHTA and FQGTGA. V lost 2 bases and J lost 2, with 10 bases in between. CDR3 DNA sequence: TGTGCCAGCAGCTTAGGGACGGGGGCTGGAAACACCATATATTTT. Translating it yields CASSLGTGAGNTIYF.

The rearrangement uses TRBV4-2 and TRBJ2-4; D is possibly TRBD2 (6 bases). Trimming cost V 0 bases and J 1 base, with 25 bases left between them. CDR1 is LGHNA and CDR2 is YNFKEQ in the germline V gene. The CDR3 runs 21 residues. CDR3 sequence reads: CASSQDFGAGVVIVAKNIQYF. The DNA for the CDR3 is TGTGCCAGCAGCCAAGATTTTGGAGCGGGCGTTGTAATTGTTGCCAAAAACATTCAGTACTTC.

There are a few counts of this clone. The chain combines TRBV15 with TRBJ2-7, with 7 bases lining up with TRBD1. Trimming cost V 2 bases and J 5 bases; bases outside gene matches: 6. The CDR3 is made up of 14 amino acids. Germline loops: CDR1 LNHNV, CDR2 YYDKDF (reference sequence). CDR3 in amino acids: CATSRRQGGDEQYF. CDR3 coding DNA: TGTGCCACCAGCAGACGACAGGGCGGAGACGAGCAGTACTTC. Full variable domain (rest looked up from reference TRBV15 and TRBJ2-7): DAMVIQNPRYQVTQFGKPVTLSCSQTLNHNVMYWYQQKSSQAPKLLFHYYDKDFNNEADTPDNFQSRRPNTSFCFLDIRSPGLGDTAMYLCATSRRQGGDEQYFGPGTRLTVT.

This clone was seen only once. The chain combines TRBV23-1 with TRBJ2-2, with D possibly matching TRBD1 (5 bases). TRBV23-1 is filed as an ORF, its function uncertain. This CDR3 contains 15 residues. Between the trimmed V and J ends, which lost 6 bases and 0 bases, there was a span of 11 bases. The chain's CDR3 is CASSRARANTGELFF. The CDR3 coding sequence is TGCGCCAGCAGCCGAGCCAGGGCGAACACCGGGGAGCTGTTTTTT.

A few counts support this clone. The gene calls are TRBV2 and TRBJ2-7; TRBD1 matches 10 bases. Germline loops: CDR1 SNHLY, CDR2 FYNNEI. The CDR3 totals 14 residues. V dropped 6 bases and J dropped 4; count of bases not matched to a gene: 6. The DNA for the CDR3 is TGTGCCAGCAGCGCCGGGACAGGGGTTTACGAGCAGTACTTC. This encodes CASSAGTGVYEQYF.

This chain connects TRBV27 to TRBJ2-5; TRBD1 matches at 9 bases. With 9 bases clipped from V and 5 bases from J, the junction kept 7 bases outside the gene matches. This CDR3 has 13 amino acids. Germline V gene lookup returns CDR1 MNHEY and CDR2 SMNVEV (reference sequence). Written as DNA, the CDR3 is TGTGCCAGTACAGGGGGCGCCTTGGAGACCCAGTACTTC. Translating gives CASTGGALETQYF.

This chain links TRBV4-2 with TRBJ1-1; unclear D gene. Germline assignment: CDR1 LGHNA and CDR2 YNFKEQ. The CDR3 has 14 residues. V lost 1 base, J lost 5 bases, and 11 bases lay in between. As DNA, the CDR3 is TGTGCCAGCAGCCAAGGAGCCTCGTGGACTGAAGCTTTCTTT. Its translation: CASSQGASWTEAFF.

The chain is built from TRBV27 and TRBJ2-3, with 9 bases aligning to TRBD2. Germline lookup yields CDR1 MNHEY and CDR2 SMNVEV (reference sequence). The CDR3 length is 18 residues. V trimming: 4 bases; J trimming: 0 bases; junction bases outside the gene matches: 11. In DNA, the CDR3 is TGTGCCAGCAGTTCCCCTTTAGGAGCGGGGGGAAGCACAGATACGCAGTATTTT. It codes for CASSSPLGAGGSTDTQYF.

This chain connects TRBV29-1 to TRBJ2-6, with D hard to call. This CDR3 spans 15 amino acids. CDR1 and CDR2 from the germline V gene are SQVTM and ANQGSEA. V lost 2 bases, J lost 0 bases, and 8 bases lay in between. CDR3 protein: CSVETGSSGANVLTF. CDR3 DNA: TGCAGCGTTGAAACCGGTTCCTCTGGGGCCAACGTCCTGACTTTC.

The V gene is TRBV10-3, the J gene TRBJ1-1; D call uncertain. CDR1 is ENHRY, CDR2 SYGVKD, per germline. The length of the CDR3 is 15 residues. Deletions cut 3 bases from V and 1 base from J, with 12 bases between. CDR3 loop: CAISEGGGKNTEAFF. The CDR3 region has the DNA TGTGCCATCAGTGAAGGTGGCGGAAAGAACACTGAAGCTTTCTTT.

J is TRBJ2-7 and V is TRBV28; D perhaps matches TRBD1 (7 bases). Germline lookup yields CDR1 MDHEN and CDR2 SYDVKM. The CDR3 runs 13 residues. Trimming removed 8 bases from V and 5 bases from J, with 16 bases in between. DNA of the CDR3: TGTGCCAGCGTGGCAGGGGGGATCCACGAGCAGTACTTC. Protein sequence: CASVAGGIHEQYF.

The CDR3 DNA follows: TGTGCCAGCAGCTTGGAGGACAGGGCGCAGCCCCAGCATTTT. Encoded protein: CASSLEDRAQPQHF. The V gene is TRBV5-8, the J gene TRBJ1-5; 8 nucleotides agree with TRBD1. This CDR3 is built from 14 residues. Germline lookup yields CDR1 SGHTS and CDR2 YDEGEE. Trimming at V came to 0 bases and at J to 7 bases, leaving 3 bases not matched to a gene.